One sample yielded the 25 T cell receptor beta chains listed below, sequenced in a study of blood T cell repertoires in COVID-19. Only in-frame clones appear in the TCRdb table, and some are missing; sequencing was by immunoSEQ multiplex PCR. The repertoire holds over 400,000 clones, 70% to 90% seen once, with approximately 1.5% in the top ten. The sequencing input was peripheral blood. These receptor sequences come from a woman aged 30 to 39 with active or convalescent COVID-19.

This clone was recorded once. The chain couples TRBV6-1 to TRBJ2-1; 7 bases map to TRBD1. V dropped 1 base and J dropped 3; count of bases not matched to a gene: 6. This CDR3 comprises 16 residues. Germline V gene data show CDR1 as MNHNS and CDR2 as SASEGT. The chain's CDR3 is CASSEVPGQNYNEQFF. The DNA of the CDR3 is TGTGCCAGCAGTGAAGTCCCGGGACAGAACTACAATGAGCAGTTCTTC.

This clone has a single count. CDR3 in DNA: TGTGCCAGCAGCTCGGTTAGCGGGGGGACCGGGGAGCTGTTTTTT. Protein sequence: CASSSVSGGTGELFF. V gene TRBV7-9 combines with J gene TRBJ2-2; 10 bases fit TRBD2. CDR3 length equals 15 residues. Germline CDR1 reads SEHNR; CDR2 reads FQNEAQ (reference sequence). V trimming: 4 bases; J trimming: 5 bases; junction bases outside the gene matches: 4.

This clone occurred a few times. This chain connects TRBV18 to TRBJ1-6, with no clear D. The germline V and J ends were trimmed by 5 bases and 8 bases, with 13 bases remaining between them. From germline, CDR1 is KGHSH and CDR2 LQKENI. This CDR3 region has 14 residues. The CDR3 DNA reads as TGTGCCAGCTCATATAGTGAGATGGATTCACCCCTCCACTTT. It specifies CASSYSEMDSPLHF. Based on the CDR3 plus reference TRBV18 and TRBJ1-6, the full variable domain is NAGVMQNPRHLVRRRGQEARLRCSPMKGHSHVYWYRQLPEEGLKFMVYLQKENIIDESGMPKERFSAEFPKEGPSILRIQQVVRGDSAAYFCASSYSEMDSPLHFGNGTRLTVT.

Here the CDR3 DNA reads TGTGCCAGCAGCAACCTCGTAGGGACTCCGATGGGGTACACCTTC. Protein sequence: CASSNLVGTPMGYTF. This sequence joins TRBV5-5 and TRBJ1-2, with D tentatively TRBD1 (5 bases). The CDR3 has 15 amino acids. Germline V lookup: CDR1 SGHKS, CDR2 YYEKEE (reference sequence). V shed 4 bases and J shed 11 bases, with 24 bases lying between them.

The CDR3 is CASSLPGPVPGELFF. CDR3 coding DNA: TGCGCCAGCAGCCTACCAGGGCCCGTCCCCGGGGAGCTGTTTTTT. This sequence joins TRBV5-1 and TRBJ2-2, with D possibly being TRBD1 (5 bases). The CDR3 has 15 residues. With 4 bases removed from V and 6 bases from J, the gap between germline ends came to 16 bases. Germline-derived CDR1 and CDR2 are SGHRS and YFSETQ.

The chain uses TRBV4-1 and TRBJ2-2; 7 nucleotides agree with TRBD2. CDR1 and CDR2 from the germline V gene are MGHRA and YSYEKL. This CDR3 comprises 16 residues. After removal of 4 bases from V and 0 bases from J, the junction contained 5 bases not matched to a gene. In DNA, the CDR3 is TGCGCCAGCAGCCCCTGGGAGGGACCGAACACCGGGGAGCTGTTTTTT. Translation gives CASSPWEGPNTGELFF.

CDR3 amino acids: CASSQGGTLATGELFF. Written as DNA, the CDR3 is TGCGCCAGCAGCCAAGGTGGGACACTGGCGACCGGGGAGCTGTTTTTT. This rearrangement joins TRBV4-1 to TRBJ2-2, with a possible D match to TRBD1 (6 bases). V lost 1 base to trimming and J lost 5 bases, with 14 bases between them. Germline CDR1 is MGHRA and CDR2 is YSYEKL. This CDR3 region has 16 residues.

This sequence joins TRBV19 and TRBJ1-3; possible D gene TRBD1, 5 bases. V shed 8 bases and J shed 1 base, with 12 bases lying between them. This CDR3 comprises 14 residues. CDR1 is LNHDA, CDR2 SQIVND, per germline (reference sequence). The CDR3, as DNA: TGTGCCAGTCGGCCCAGGACATCTGGAAACACCATATATTTT. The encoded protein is CASRPRTSGNTIYF.

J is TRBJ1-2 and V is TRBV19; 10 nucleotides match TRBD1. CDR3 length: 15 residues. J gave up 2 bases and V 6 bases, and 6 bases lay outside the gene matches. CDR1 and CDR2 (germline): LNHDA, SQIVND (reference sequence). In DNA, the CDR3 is TGTGCCAGTAGAGCGTGGACAGGGGGAAACTATGGCTACACCTTC. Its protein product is CASRAWTGGNYGYTF.

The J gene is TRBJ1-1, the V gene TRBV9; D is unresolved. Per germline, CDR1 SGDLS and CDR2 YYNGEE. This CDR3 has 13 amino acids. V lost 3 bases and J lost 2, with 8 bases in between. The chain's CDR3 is CASSDGRNTEAFF. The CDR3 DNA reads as TGTGCCAGCAGCGATGGCAGAAACACTGAAGCTTTCTTT.

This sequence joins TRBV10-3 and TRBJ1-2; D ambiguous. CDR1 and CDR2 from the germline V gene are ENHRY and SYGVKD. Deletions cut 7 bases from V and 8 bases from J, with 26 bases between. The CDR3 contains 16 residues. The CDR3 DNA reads TGTGCCATCATGCCGGCGGGCATACCAAATGTGGACGGCTACACCTTC. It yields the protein CAIMPAGIPNVDGYTF.

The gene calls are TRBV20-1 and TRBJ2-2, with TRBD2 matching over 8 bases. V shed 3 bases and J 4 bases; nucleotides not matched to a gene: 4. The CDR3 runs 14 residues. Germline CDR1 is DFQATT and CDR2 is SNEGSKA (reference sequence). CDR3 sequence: CSASGRGATGELFF. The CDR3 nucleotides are TGCAGTGCTAGTGGGCGGGGGGCCACCGGGGAGCTGTTTTTT.

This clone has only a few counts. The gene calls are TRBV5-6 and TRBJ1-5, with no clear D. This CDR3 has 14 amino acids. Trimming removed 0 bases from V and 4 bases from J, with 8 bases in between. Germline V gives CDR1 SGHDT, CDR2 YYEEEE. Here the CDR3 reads CASSLGRLNQPQHF. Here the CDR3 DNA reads TGTGCCAGCAGCTTGGGCAGGCTAAATCAGCCCCAGCATTTT.

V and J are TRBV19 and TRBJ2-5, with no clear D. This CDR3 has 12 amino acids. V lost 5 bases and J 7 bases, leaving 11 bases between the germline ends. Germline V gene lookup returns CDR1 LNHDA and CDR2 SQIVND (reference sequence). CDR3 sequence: CASSGPAGTQYF. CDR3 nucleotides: TGTGCCAGTAGTGGGCCGGCTGGGACCCAGTACTTC.

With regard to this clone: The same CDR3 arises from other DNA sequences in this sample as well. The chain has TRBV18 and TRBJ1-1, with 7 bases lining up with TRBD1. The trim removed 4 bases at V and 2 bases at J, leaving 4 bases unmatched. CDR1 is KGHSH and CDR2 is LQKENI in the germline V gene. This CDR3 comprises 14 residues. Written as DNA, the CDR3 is TGTGCCAGCTCACGACAGGGTAAAAACACTGAAGCTTTCTTT. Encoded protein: CASSRQGKNTEAFF.

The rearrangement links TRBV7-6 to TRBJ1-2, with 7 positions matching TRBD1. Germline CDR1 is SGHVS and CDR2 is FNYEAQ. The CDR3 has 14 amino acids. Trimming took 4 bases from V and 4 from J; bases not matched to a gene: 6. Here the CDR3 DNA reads TGTGCCAGCAGCTCGGACAGGAACTTCTATGGCTACACCTTC. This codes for CASSSDRNFYGYTF.

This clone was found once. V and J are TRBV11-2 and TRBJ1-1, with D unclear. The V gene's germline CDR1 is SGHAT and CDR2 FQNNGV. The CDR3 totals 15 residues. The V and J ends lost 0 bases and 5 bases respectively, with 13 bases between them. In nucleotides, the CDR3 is TGTGCCAGCAGCTTAGATCTCAGTTCTAGGACTGAAGCTTTCTTT. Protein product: CASSLDLSSRTEAFF.

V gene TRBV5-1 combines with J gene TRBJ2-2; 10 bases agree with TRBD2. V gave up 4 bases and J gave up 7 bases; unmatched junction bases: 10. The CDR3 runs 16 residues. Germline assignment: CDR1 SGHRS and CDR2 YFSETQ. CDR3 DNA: TGCGCCAGCAGCCCCGGGGTAGCGGGGGGCCGCGGGGAGCTGTTTTTT. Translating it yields CASSPGVAGGRGELFF.

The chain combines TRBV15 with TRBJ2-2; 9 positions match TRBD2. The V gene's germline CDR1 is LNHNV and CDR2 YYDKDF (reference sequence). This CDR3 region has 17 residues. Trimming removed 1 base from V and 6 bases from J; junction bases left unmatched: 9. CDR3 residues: CATSRAWAGGRAGELFF. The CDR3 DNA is TGTGCCACCAGCAGAGCCTGGGCGGGCGGGAGGGCCGGGGAGCTGTTTTTT.

The CDR3 DNA is TGTGCCAGCAGCCGTGGACAGAAAAACATTCAGTACTTC. Protein sequence: CASSRGQKNIQYF. The chain uses TRBV7-8 and TRBJ2-4, with D possibly being TRBD1 (6 bases). V was clipped by 5 bases and J by 4 bases, with 9 bases between them. The CDR3 spans 13 residues. Germline V gene sequence: CDR1 SGHVS, CDR2 FQNEAQ.

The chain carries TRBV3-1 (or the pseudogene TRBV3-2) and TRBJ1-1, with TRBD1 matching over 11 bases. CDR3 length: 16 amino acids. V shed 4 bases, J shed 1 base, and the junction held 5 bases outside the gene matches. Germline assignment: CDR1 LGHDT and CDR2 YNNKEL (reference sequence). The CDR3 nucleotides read TGTGCCAGCAGCCTCGGACAGGGGGCTAGGAACACTGAAGCTTTCTTT. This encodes CASSLGQGARNTEAFF.

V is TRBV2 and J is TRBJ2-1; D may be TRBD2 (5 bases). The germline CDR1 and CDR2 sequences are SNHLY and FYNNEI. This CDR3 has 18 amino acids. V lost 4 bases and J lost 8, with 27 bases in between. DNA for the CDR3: TGTGCCAGCAGTGTGAATGAACTAGTGGGCTTTCAATGGGATGAGCAGTTCTTC. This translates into CASSVNELVGFQWDEQFF.

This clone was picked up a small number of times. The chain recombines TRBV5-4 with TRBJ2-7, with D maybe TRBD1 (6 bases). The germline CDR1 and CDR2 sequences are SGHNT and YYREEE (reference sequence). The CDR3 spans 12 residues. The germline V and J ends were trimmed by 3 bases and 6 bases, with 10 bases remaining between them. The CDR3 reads CASSYGTSEQYF. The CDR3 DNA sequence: TGTGCCAGCAGCTACGGGACATCCGAGCAGTACTTC.

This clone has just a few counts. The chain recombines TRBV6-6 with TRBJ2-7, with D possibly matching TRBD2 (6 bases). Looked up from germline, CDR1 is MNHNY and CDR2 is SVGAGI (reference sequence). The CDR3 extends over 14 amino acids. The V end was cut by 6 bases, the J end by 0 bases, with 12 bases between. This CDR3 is CASREGGSSYEQYF. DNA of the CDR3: TGTGCCAGCAGGGAAGGAGGGTCCTCCTACGAGCAGTACTTC.

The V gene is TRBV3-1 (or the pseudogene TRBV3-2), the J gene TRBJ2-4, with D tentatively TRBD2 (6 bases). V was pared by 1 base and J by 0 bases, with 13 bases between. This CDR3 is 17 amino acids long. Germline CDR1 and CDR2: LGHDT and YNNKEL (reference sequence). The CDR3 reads CASSQVGGTLAKNIQYF. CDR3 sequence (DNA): TGTGCCAGCAGCCAAGTCGGGGGTACTTTAGCCAAAAACATTCAGTACTTC.